This TCR beta chain comes out of a study of blood T cell repertoires in COVID-19. Between the trimmed V and J ends, which lost 2 bases and 4 bases, there was a span of 9 bases. CDR3 length equals 14 residues. Looked up from germline, CDR1 is SEHNR and CDR2 is FQNEAQ (reference sequence). Original methodology: Nucleated cell number was recorded as an estimate derived from reference gene primer amplification. Generated by immunoSEQ multiplex PCR, the TCRdb table keeps only in-frame clones and is missing some. That table furnishes V, J and clone size, whereas the DNA furnished D and trimming. This sample carries some 220,000 clones, around 85% of them seen once, and the ten largest clones take approximately 2.3%.

This chain links TRBV7-9 with TRBJ1-5; D perhaps matches TRBD1 (5 bases). The source material was peripheral blood. The receptor was derived from an older woman with COVID-19, enrolled during active disease. Written as DNA, the CDR3 is TGTGCCAGCAGCTTATTGGGGCAGAATCAGCCCCAGCATTTT. This translates into CASSLLGQNQPQHF.